This TCR beta chain stems from a study of blood T cell repertoires in COVID-19. Sequencing used immunoSEQ multiplex PCR; TCRdb keeps in-frame clones, though not all of them. The table lists fewer than 90,000 clones, roughly 78% of them singletons. CDR1 and CDR2 (germline): SEHNR, FQNEAQ (reference sequence). Trimming took 1 base from V and 4 from J, leaving 13 bases between them. CDR3 size: 15 residues. The origin of this receptor is a woman of 80 years or more with acute or convalescent COVID-19. The specimen was peripheral blood. This rearrangement joins TRBV7-9 to TRBJ1-2; D remains unclear. In nucleotides, the CDR3 is TGTGCCAGCAGCTTAGGGGGAGGCAGTCCCTATGGCTACACCTTC. This translates into CASSLGGGSPYGYTF.